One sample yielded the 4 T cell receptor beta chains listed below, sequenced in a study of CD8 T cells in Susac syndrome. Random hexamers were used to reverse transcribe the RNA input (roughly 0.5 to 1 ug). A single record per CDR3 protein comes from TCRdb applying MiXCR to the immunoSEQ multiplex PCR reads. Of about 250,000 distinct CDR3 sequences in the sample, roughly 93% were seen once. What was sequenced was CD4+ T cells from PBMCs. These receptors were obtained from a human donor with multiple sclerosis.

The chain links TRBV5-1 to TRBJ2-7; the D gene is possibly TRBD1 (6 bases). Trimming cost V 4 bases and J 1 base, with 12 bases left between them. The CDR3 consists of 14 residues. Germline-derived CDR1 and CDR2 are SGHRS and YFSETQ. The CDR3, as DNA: TGCGCCAGCAGCCTAGAGACAGGATCCTACGAGCAGTACGTC. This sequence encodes CASSLETGSYEQYV.

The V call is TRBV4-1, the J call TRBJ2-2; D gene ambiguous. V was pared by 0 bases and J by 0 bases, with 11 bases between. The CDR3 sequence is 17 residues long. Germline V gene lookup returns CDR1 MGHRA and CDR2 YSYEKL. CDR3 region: CASSQEVLVANTGELFF. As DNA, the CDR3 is TGCGCCAGCAGCCAAGAGGTTCTAGTCGCGAACACCGGGGAGCTGTTTTTT.

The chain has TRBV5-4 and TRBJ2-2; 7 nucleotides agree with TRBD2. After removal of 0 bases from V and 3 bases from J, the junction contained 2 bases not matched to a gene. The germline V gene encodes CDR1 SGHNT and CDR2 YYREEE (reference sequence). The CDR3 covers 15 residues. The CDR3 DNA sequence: TGTGCCAGCAGCTTGGCGCGGGGGTACACCGGGGAGCTGTTTTTT. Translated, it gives CASSLARGYTGELFF.

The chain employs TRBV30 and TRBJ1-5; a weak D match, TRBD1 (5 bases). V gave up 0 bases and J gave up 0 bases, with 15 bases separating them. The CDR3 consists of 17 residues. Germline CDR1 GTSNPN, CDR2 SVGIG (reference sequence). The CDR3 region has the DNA TGTGCCTGGAGTGTGGACAACCGAAGATTTAGCAATCAGCCCCAGCATTTT. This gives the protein CAWSVDNRRFSNQPQHF.